A selection of T cell receptor beta chains follows, all from one sample in a study of T-cell reconstitution after alpha-beta-depleted transplantation in children. A single record per CDR3 protein comes from TCRdb applying MiXCR to the PCR reads. The sample includes around 960,000 distinct CDR3 sequences, roughly 29% of them seen just once. The sequences come from PBMCs, mostly from graft donor cells, collected 360 days after TCRalphabeta/CD19-depleted stem cell transplant. Source of these receptors: a boy under three years old who had a stem cell transplant for SCID, so the T cells may come from the graft donor. Each CDR3 is given with its conserved first and last residue. A D gene is named only where the DNA matches it firmly. Some rows have no size entry. The others give once, few or many, or a class for an expanded clone.

D gene	clone size	V gene	J gene	CDR3 DNA	CDR3 protein
TRBD1	-	TRBV9	TRBJ2-5	TGTGCCAGCAGCGAGACAGGGGTTAAAGAGACCCAGTACTTC	CASSETGVKETQYF
TRBD1	-	TRBV27	TRBJ1-2	TGTGCCAGCAGTGACCGGGACAGGGGTTATCGCACCTTC	CASSDRDRGYRTF
-	-	TRBV5-5	TRBJ2-7	TGTGCCAGCAGCTTGGCGGGACCGACCCACTACGAGCAGTACTTC	CASSLAGPTHYEQYF
-	-	TRBV29-1	TRBJ2-2	TGCAGCGTTGAAGGCCAGTCCGGGGAGCTGTTTTTT	CSVEGQSGELFF
-	few	TRBV7-9	TRBJ1-1	TGTGCCAGCAGCGGCATAGGTGGATTGGGGGCTGAGGATGGAGCTTTCTTT	CASSGIGGLGAEDGAFF
TRBD2	many	TRBV5-1	TRBJ2-5	TGCGCCAGCAGAAAAGGACTAGCGGGGGGCCAAGAGACCCAGTACTTC	CASRKGLAGGQETQYF
-	few	TRBV7-2	TRBJ2-7	TGTGCCAGCAGCCCAGGGGGGGACTACGAGCAGTACTTC	CASSPGGDYEQYF
-	once	TRBV29-1	TRBJ2-3	TGCAGCGTTGGCCCCGGGGTAGCCGAACCCTCCACAGATACGCAGTATTTT	CSVGPGVAEPSTDTQYF
-	-	TRBV14	TRBJ2-6	TGTGCCAGCAGCCACAGGATTAACGGGGCCAACGTCCTGACTTTC	CASSHRINGANVLTF
-	once	TRBV5-1	TRBJ2-1	TGCGCCAGCAGCTTGGCGACGGGACTCCCCTCCAATGAGCAGTTCTTC	CASSLATGLPSNEQFF
-	few	TRBV7-9	TRBJ1-5	TGTGCCAGCAGCTTGGGAGGAATCGGCAATCAGCCCCAGCATTTT	CASSLGGIGNQPQHF
-	-	TRBV18	TRBJ2-6	TGTGCCAGCTCACCACCGTGGGGGACCGGGGCCAACGTCCTGACTTTC	CASSPPWGTGANVLTF
-	few	TRBV7-8	TRBJ1-1	TGTGCCAGCAGCCCCCATGTAGAGGGGGATCGTCCCATGAACACTGAAGCTTTCTTT	CASSPHVEGDRPMNTEAFF
-	few	TRBV15	TRBJ2-1	TGTGCCACCAGCAGAGATCTCTCCACAGGGACATACAATGAGCAGTTCTTC	CATSRDLSTGTYNEQFF
TRBD1	few	TRBV4-1	TRBJ1-4	TGCGCCAGCAGCCGTGGACAGGGTACTGAAAAACTGTTTTTT	CASSRGQGTEKLFF
-	-	TRBV11-2	TRBJ2-3	TGTGCCAGCAGCTTAAGAGGACCACAACCAAACACAGATACGCAGTATTTT	CASSLRGPQPNTDTQYF
-	few	TRBV12-3/TRBV12-4	TRBJ1-3	TGTGCCAGCAGTTTATCTGGGAGGAGCTCTGGAAACACCATATATTTT	CASSLSGRSSGNTIYF
-	-	TRBV19	TRBJ2-2	TGTGCCAGTAGTATAGGACCGACCGGGGAGCTGTTTTTT	CASSIGPTGELFF
TRBD2	-	TRBV29-1	TRBJ2-3	TGCAGCGTTGAAATCCTAGCGGGGGGCCCCACAGATACGCAGTATTTT	CSVEILAGGPTDTQYF
-	-	TRBV12-3/TRBV12-4	TRBJ1-2	TGTGCCAGCAGTTTGGGCAGCGTCTATGGCTACACCTTC	CASSLGSVYGYTF
-	few	TRBV10-3	TRBJ2-7	TGTGCCATCAGTGGTACGGCGACCTACGAGCAGTACTTC	CAISGTATYEQYF
-	-	TRBV10-3	TRBJ2-5	TGTGCCATCAGTGAGTACTTGACGACCCAGTACTTC	CAISEYLTTQYF
TRBD1	-	TRBV20-1	TRBJ2-1	TGCAGTGCCCTGGGACAGAGCTCCTACAATGAGCAGTTCTTC	CSALGQSSYNEQFF
-	-	TRBV10-3	TRBJ2-3	TGTGCCATCAGTACTTCCAGGGGTTGGCCAGATACGCAGTATTTT	CAISTSRGWPDTQYF
-	few	TRBV24-1	TRBJ2-5	TGTGCCACCAGTGATCCCCGGGGGGCACAAGAGACCCAGTACTTC	CATSDPRGAQETQYF
TRBD1	few	TRBV19	TRBJ2-1	TGTGCCAGTAGTATAGGCCAGGACAGGGTAGGGAGGAACAATGAGCAGTTCTTC	CASSIGQDRVGRNNEQFF
-	many	TRBV4-3	TRBJ2-2	TGCGCCAGCACCGAGCGAGGGGAAACCGGGGAGCTGTTTTTT	CASTERGETGELFF
-	-	TRBV5-1	TRBJ2-3	TGCGCCAGCAGCTTGGGACACCCTTTCCCGAGCACAGATACGCAGTATTTT	CASSLGHPFPSTDTQYF
-	few	TRBV6-1	TRBJ2-1	TGTGCCAGTAGGCGCTCAGGGAACGGGAACAATGAGCAGTTCTTC	CASRRSGNGNNEQFF
TRBD2	few	TRBV28	TRBJ2-3	TGTGCCAGCAGCTCGGGGCAGGCGGGGGTCCTCACAGATACGCAGTATTTT	CASSSGQAGVLTDTQYF
TRBD1	-	TRBV7-9	TRBJ2-1	TGTGCCAGCAGCTTAGCGACCCGACAGGGCAAGCAGTTCTTC	CASSLATRQGKQFF
TRBD1	once	TRBV12-3/TRBV12-4	TRBJ2-7	TGTGCCAGCACTCCAGACAGGGGGCAGGACGAGCAGTACTTC	CASTPDRGQDEQYF
TRBD2	few	TRBV20-1	TRBJ2-3	TGCAGTGCTTCCGGGACTAGCGGGGACACAGATACGCAGTATTTT	CSASGTSGDTDTQYF
-	-	TRBV5-1	TRBJ1-2	TGCGCCAGCAGCTTGGAGATAGGGGCAGTGAACTATGGCTACACCTTC	CASSLEIGAVNYGYTF
-	once	TRBV4-3	TRBJ2-2	TGCGCCAGCAGCCAAGATGCGGGGAGGTCCCGAACCGGGGAGCTGTTTTTT	CASSQDAGRSRTGELFF
-	few	TRBV20-1	TRBJ2-1	TGCAGTGCTAGAGATCCAGGGGGGGTGTCCTACAATGAGCAGTTCTTC	CSARDPGGVSYNEQFF